The clone carrying this TCR beta chain was observed at least ten times. Its specificity is unknown. Deletions cut 3 bases from V and 1 base from J, with 7 bases between. This CDR3 has 14 amino acids. CDR1 is MDHEN, CDR2 SYDVKM, per germline. CD8 memory pooled CD45RO+ cells and CCR7-negative CD45RA+ TemRA cells. Repertoires were generated with immunoSEQ multiplex PCR, while TCRdb's copy carries only in-frame clones and drops some. Found here are around 88,000 clones, 60% to 70% of them singletons; the top ten hold roughly 49%. This specimen belongs to a study of shared clonotypes between healthy human individuals. Study results and limitations: Generation probability values for non-shared clonotypes were lower than those for clonotypes shared by all four donors.

The source is a man aged 25-40 years in good health. The J gene is TRBJ1-3, the V gene TRBV28; D not certain. Material for sequencing was memory CD8+ T cells sorted from blood. The subset: CD45RO+ cells pooled with CCR7-negative TemRA cells. As DNA, the CDR3 is TGTGCCAGCAGTTTTTTCGGATCTGGAAACACCATATATTTT. Its translation: CASSFFGSGNTIYF.